The next 9 T cell receptor beta chains were all read from a single sample in a study of blood T cells in healthy people across ages. A second PCR, run for roughly 7 to 11 cycles, used a sample-barcoded 5' primer plus a J-beta primer mix. TCRdb re-called the 5' RACE reads with MiXCR, one entry per CDR3 protein. The data show fewer than 750,000 distinct CDR3 sequences, 52% seen once. The sequencing input was blood. The receptors come from a woman older than 75 in good health.

This rearrangement joins TRBV29-1 to TRBJ2-4; 7 bases are shared with TRBD1. The J call may be faulty, since TRBJ2-5 better matches the DNA end. Germline CDR1 reads SQVTM; CDR2 reads ANQGSEA. The CDR3 is 12 residues long. The CDR3 DNA sequence: TGCAGCGCAAGAGAGGGGGCGGAGACCCAGTACTTC. Encoded protein: CSAREGAETQYF.

The chain couples TRBV7-2 to TRBJ2-1, with D perhaps matching TRBD2 (6 bases). Germline CDR1 SGHTA, CDR2 FQGNSA. Trimming shortened V by 5 bases and J by 1 base, and 15 bases separated the two germline ends. The CDR3 extends over 16 amino acids. CDR3 coding DNA: TGTGCCAGCAGCAACCAAGGAGGGTTTTCCTACAATGAGCAGTTCTTC. It specifies CASSNQGGFSYNEQFF.

To note about this clonotype: At one of its ends the junction is not consistent with the germline gene, which may arise from a read error. The V and J genes are TRBV20-1 and TRBJ1-1, with a weak D call TRBD1 (5 bases). Germline values: CDR1 DFQATT, CDR2 SNEGSKA (reference sequence). The CDR3 has 16 residues. The chain's CDR3 is CSVRDGGRGGNTEAFF. Written as DNA, the CDR3 is TGCAGTGTTAGAGATGGTGGAAGGGGAGGTAACACTGAAGCTTTCTTT.

The rearrangement joins TRBV20-1 to TRBJ1-2, with D maybe TRBD1 (5 bases). Germline values: CDR1 DFQATT, CDR2 SNEGSKA (reference sequence). The CDR3 sequence is 14 residues long. With 0 bases removed from V and 3 bases from J, the gap between germline ends came to 11 bases. CDR3 in amino acids: CSAREPGTDYGYTF. The DNA of the CDR3 is TGCAGTGCTAGAGAACCAGGGACGGACTATGGCTACACCTTC.

This clonotype was observed a few times. V gene TRBV12-3 or TRBV12-4 combines with J gene TRBJ2-2, with 7 bases lining up with TRBD1. J gave up 0 bases and V 6 bases, and 7 bases lay outside the gene matches. This CDR3 has 16 amino acids. CDR3 coding DNA: TGTGCCAGCAGATCCCCGGGACAGCCGAACACCGGGGAGCTGTTTTTT. This codes for CASRSPGQPNTGELFF.

The chain combines TRBV14 with TRBJ1-1; D may be TRBD1 (5 bases). The CDR3 is 15 amino acids. Germline V CDR1 and CDR2: SGHDN, FVKESK. The V end was cut by 4 bases, the J end by 1 base, with 13 bases between. The CDR3 protein is CASSRSKQGNTEAFF. The CDR3 region has the DNA TGTGCCAGCAGCCGCTCAAAGCAGGGGAACACTGAAGCTTTCTTT.

The chain combines TRBV4-2 with TRBJ2-7, with TRBD1 identical over 7 bases. Germline V gives CDR1 LGHNA, CDR2 YNFKEQ. This CDR3 is built from 16 residues. Trimming removed 0 bases from V and 0 bases from J; junction bases left unmatched: 5. The CDR3 loop reads CASSQEAGGSSYEQYF. The CDR3 bases are TGTGCCAGCAGCCAAGAGGCAGGGGGAAGCTCCTACGAGCAGTACTTC.

The chain carries TRBV20-1 and TRBJ2-2; 10 positions agree with TRBD2. The CDR3 spans 17 residues. V lost 3 bases and J lost 3; bases outside the gene matches: 10. Germline loops: CDR1 DFQATT, CDR2 SNEGSKA (reference sequence). CDR3 in amino acids: CSARASGGARYTGELFF. In DNA, the CDR3 is TGCAGTGCTAGGGCAAGCGGGGGGGCTCGGTACACCGGGGAGCTGTTTTTT.

The sample holds many counts of this clonotype. CDR3 nucleotides: TGTGCCAGCAGCCCCCCCACAGATACGCAGTATTTT. It codes for CASSPPTDTQYF. V usage is TRBV18 and J usage is TRBJ2-3; D is unclear. Germline CDR1 KGHSH, CDR2 LQKENI. The V end was cut by 8 bases, the J end by 2 bases, with 8 bases between. The CDR3 extends over 12 amino acids.